The clone carrying this TCR beta chain was recorded a few times. Antigen unknown. TCRdb used MiXCR to reprocess the 5' RACE reads, holding one entry per CDR3 protein. The sample holds tens of thousands of distinct CDR3 sequences, roughly 8.7% seen once. The CDR3 runs 15 residues. CDR1 is LGHDT, CDR2 YNNKEL, per germline (reference sequence). V lost 4 bases and J lost 7; bases outside the gene matches: 9. The sample belongs to a study of early T cells in non-severe SARS-CoV-2 infection. For the study at large: Chains from this unsorted whole-blood bulk RNA could not be paired.

Whole-study results and caveats: VDJdb matching, biased toward anti-spike CD8 responses, missed private and CD4 specificities.

The sequence was collected from an adult who was a healthcare worker with PCR-confirmed SARS-CoV-2 infection or an uninfected control (not recorded which). The chain couples TRBV3-1 to TRBJ1-5, with 8 positions matching TRBD1. This specimen was whole blood, taken at baseline. The CDR3 coding sequence is TGTGCCAGCAGCCCCGGGACAGGTTATACCCAGCCCCAGCATTTT. Amino acid sequence: CASSPGTGYTQPQHF. The whole variable domain, remainder taken from reference TRBV3-1 and TRBJ1-5, is DTAVSQTPKYLVTQMGNDKSIKCEQNLGHDTMYWYKQDSKKFLKIMFSYNNKELIINETVPNRFSPKSPDKAHLNLHINSLELGDSAVYFCASSPGTGYTQPQHFGDGTRLSIL.